This TCR beta chain was identified during a study of T cells in Graves' hyperthyroidism and ophthalmopathy (dated by TCRdb to the late 2010s). Background on the whole study: TCR V-J signatures able to tell the groups apart were searched for in a discovery cohort of approximately 95 patients, of whom more than 40 had Graves' ophthalmopathy and around 58 had stable Graves' hyperthyroidism. Prospective prediction of ophthalmopathy was tested in an independent validation cohort consisting of about 20 hyperthyroidism patients and around 16 patients who later progressed to ophthalmopathy. After blood sampling, hyperthyroidism patients were treated with methimazole at a starting dose of 30 mg daily, and ophthalmopathy patients were treated with high-dose intravenous methylprednisolone. In addition, the study compared T-cell repertoires in thyroid tissue and in blood from roughly six Graves' hyperthyroidism patients. The roughly 90 discovery patients were divided at random into training and test sets in a 7:3 ratio. The paper reports TCR Vbeta CDR3 sequencing of 140 or so peripheral blood samples: 40 or so ophthalmopathy, fewer than 80 hyperthyroidism and 17 progressor patients. The paper's findings and limits, for the study overall: No statistical method was used to fix the sample size in advance, and group allocation was not hidden from the investigators. Most expanded thyroid clonotypes (frequency above 0.001) were also found in blood, which suggests that blood repertoires may mirror thyroid immune responses. A 13 V-J signature model separated ophthalmopathy from stable hyperthyroidism, with approximately 87% sensitivity and roughly 81% specificity in cross-validation and 80%/75% in testing. During validation, the model predicted progression to ophthalmopathy a median of about 6.3 months ahead of onset, with roughly 65% sensitivity and 72% to 80% specificity.

Taken from cysteine to phenylalanine, the CDR3 has 15 residues. The DNA shown is the 45-base CDR3, in frame from base 1. CDR1 is given as SGHTA and CDR2 as FQGNSA, both from the germline V gene. V gives up 1 base and J gives up 2 bases, and the segment between their germline ends measures 11 bases. This clonotype showed up just once. Its specific antigen is unknown. Per-base quality was not reported, and no clone a single base away is much larger than it. A single read makes a weak case. Amplification of TCR beta CDR3 regions was carried out from RNA transcripts. A first-round RT-PCR of the TCR CDR3 used the HTBI primer set with the Qiagen OneStep RT-PCR kit. The libraries were constructed in a second round of multiplex PCR and then size-selected and purified. The libraries were sequenced on an Illumina HiSeq2000 using paired-end 100 bp reads. As for the authors' bioinformatics: SOAPnuke was used to process the raw data, removing reads that contained adapters or uncalled bases, had a mean Phred below 15, or lacked an exact match to the constant primer or identifier. COPE v1.2.5 was used to merge the high-quality paired reads, and each unique nucleotide sequence was defined as a clonotype. Clonotypes were aligned to IMGT TRBV, TRBD and TRBJ reference segments using MiTCR v1.1. Only V-J combinations with frequency above 0.0001, covering about 99% of repertoires, were analysed. The TCS score was defined as the ratio of F50 (clonal expansion) to E x V (chaos), calculated using BLOSUM62-based TCRdist between CDR3 peptides within each V-J. Welch's t-statistics and random forest reduced roughly 540 V-J features to roughly 13, which were used in a naive Bayes classifier (R e1071). The similarity between thyroid and blood repertoires was quantified using the Morisita-Horn index. TCRdb's own reprocessing of the public reads used fastp at Q25 and MiXCR and kept productive beta chains. Every CDR3 protein is listed once, alongside the most common genes and DNA of its rows. V and J calls and clone size were set by TCRdb, not the authors. In this sample the table shows 540,000 or so distinct CDR3 sequences, 40% to 55% of which occur a single time. The biggest ten clones account for 15% to 20% of the sample.

Exclusion was applied to patients with uncontrolled infections, other autoimmune diseases, pregnancy or lactation. Diagnoses relied on clinical symptoms, serum thyroxine and TRAb, thyroid ultrasound and orbital computed tomography. Total RNA was extracted using Trizol reagent, and RNA quality was assessed on an Agilent 2100 Bioanalyzer. The clonotype originates from an adult woman with Graves' disease, either hyperthyroidism or ophthalmopathy (not recorded which). Recombination joined TRBV7-2 with TRBJ1-1; no D segment can be confidently identified. The specimen was peripheral blood or thyroid tissue (not recorded which). The nucleotide sequence is given as TGTGCCAGCAGCTTAGACCCGGGGTACAACACTGAAGCTTTCTTT. Translated, it gives CASSLDPGYNTEAFF.